This T cell receptor (beta chain) was sequenced for a study of cytomegalovirus exposure and HLA in healthy donors. PCR was performed using 60 Vbeta and 13 Jbeta primers. Some clones are missing from TCRdb's copy, which holds only in-frame ones; the method was immunoSEQ multiplex PCR. There are roughly 120,000 clones in the sample; 15% occur only once, and about 2% lies in the top ten. Healthy bone marrow donors made up the donors. This clone has more than one count but fewer than ten. Its antigen is currently unknown. The V end was cut by 3 bases, the J end by 6 bases, with 7 bases between. The CDR3 loop spans 11 amino acids. CDR1 and CDR2 from the germline V gene are SGDLS and YYNGEE. Findings and limits, study-wide: Fewer N-insertions than the roughly 630-donor mean were reportedly shown by an Asian-associated ancestry cluster in a later analysis. A cluster of highly shared sequence variants was likely a sequencing artifact.

The chain has TRBV9 and TRBJ2-7, with D possibly matching TRBD2 (5 bases). Material for sequencing was PBMCs. This clonotype was sampled from a woman between 18 and 30 years old in good health and CMV-seronegative. The CDR3 sequence: CASSAGVEQYF. CDR3 DNA: TGTGCCAGCAGCGCCGGGGTCGAGCAGTACTTC.